The rows below give T cell receptor beta chains drawn from one sample of a study of CD8+ T cells in alopecia areata. Measured with immunoSEQ multiplex PCR; TCRdb has only the in-frame clones, and not every one. Of roughly 200,000 clones in the sample, 50% to 70% were seen once. Sequenced material: CD4+ T cells sorted from blood, taken at week 0. These receptors came from a human donor with alopecia areata. The CDR3 runs from the conserved cysteine through the conserved F or W. Fields, in order: CDR3 DNA, CDR3 protein, D gene, J gene, V gene, clone size. D genes are given only for firm matches. Only some rows state a clone size, as once, few, many or a class for expanded clones.

CDR3nt: TGCAGCGTTGAAGCGGGGCCTAGCACAGATACGCAGTATTTT; CDR3aa: CSVEAGPSTDTQYF; d_gene: -; j_gene: TRBJ2-3; v_gene: TRBV29-1; abundance: -
CDR3nt: TGCAGCGCCGGACAGGCCGTCTATGGCTACACCTTC; CDR3aa: CSAGQAVYGYTF; d_gene: TRBD1; j_gene: TRBJ1-2; v_gene: TRBV29-1; abundance: -
CDR3nt: TGTGCCAGCAGCTTAGGGCAGGGGGGAAACTATGGCTACACCTTC; CDR3aa: CASSLGQGGNYGYTF; d_gene: TRBD1; j_gene: TRBJ1-2; v_gene: TRBV7-2; abundance: -
CDR3nt: TGCAGCGTTCACCAGGTGGTGAACACTGAAGCTTTCTTT; CDR3aa: CSVHQVVNTEAFF; d_gene: -; j_gene: TRBJ1-1; v_gene: TRBV29-1; abundance: -
CDR3nt: TGTGCCAGCAGTGCCCCCACAGGGGGCGGTAATTCACCCCTCCACTTT; CDR3aa: CASSAPTGGGNSPLHF; d_gene: TRBD1; j_gene: TRBJ1-6; v_gene: TRBV6-1; abundance: -
CDR3nt: TGCAGCGCCCTGACAGGAAACACTGAAGCTTTCTTT; CDR3aa: CSALTGNTEAFF; d_gene: -; j_gene: TRBJ1-1; v_gene: TRBV29-1; abundance: -
CDR3nt: TGCAGCGTCCCCGGGGGGGGAACGGGTGGCTACACCTTC; CDR3aa: CSVPGGGTGGYTF; d_gene: -; j_gene: TRBJ1-2; v_gene: TRBV29-1; abundance: -
CDR3nt: TGCAGCGTTGAGGGACAGTCAGCTCTCACTGAAGCTTTCTTT; CDR3aa: CSVEGQSALTEAFF; d_gene: TRBD1; j_gene: TRBJ1-1; v_gene: TRBV29-1; abundance: -
CDR3nt: TGTGCCTGGAGGGAGAACACCGGGGAGCTGTTTTTT; CDR3aa: CAWRENTGELFF; d_gene: -; j_gene: TRBJ2-2; v_gene: TRBV30; abundance: -
CDR3nt: TGTGCCAGCAGCTTACACAATAATTCACCCCTCCACTTT; CDR3aa: CASSLHNNSPLHF; d_gene: -; j_gene: TRBJ1-6; v_gene: TRBV7-2; abundance: once
CDR3nt: TGCAGCGTTGATCGGCCCGGAGACAATGAGCAGTTCTTC; CDR3aa: CSVDRPGDNEQFF; d_gene: -; j_gene: TRBJ2-1; v_gene: TRBV29-1; abundance: -
CDR3nt: TGTGCCAGCAGCGTAGCGCGTGAGGGCAATGAGCAGTTCTTC; CDR3aa: CASSVAREGNEQFF; d_gene: -; j_gene: TRBJ2-1; v_gene: TRBV9; abundance: -
CDR3nt: TGCAGCGGCCTGGGACAGGGAGCTTTCTTT; CDR3aa: CSGLGQGAFF; d_gene: TRBD1; j_gene: TRBJ1-1; v_gene: TRBV29-1; abundance: once
CDR3nt: TGTGCCACCCAGCAAGAGGGGCAGGGCTTGTACGAGCAGTACTTC; CDR3aa: CATQQEGQGLYEQYF; d_gene: -; j_gene: TRBJ2-7; v_gene: TRBV15; abundance: few
CDR3nt: TGTGCCAGCAACCGGGACAGGGGTGACACCGGGGAGCTGTTTTTT; CDR3aa: CASNRDRGDTGELFF; d_gene: TRBD1; j_gene: TRBJ2-2; v_gene: TRBV27; abundance: -
CDR3nt: TGCGCCAGCAGCCAAGAATTGGGAAGGGGGACCGGAAACACCATATATTTT; CDR3aa: CASSQELGRGTGNTIYF; d_gene: -; j_gene: TRBJ1-3; v_gene: TRBV4-3; abundance: -
CDR3nt: TGTGCCTGGAGTTTAGGAGGCGCGAACACCGGGGAGCTGTTTTTT; CDR3aa: CAWSLGGANTGELFF; d_gene: -; j_gene: TRBJ2-2; v_gene: TRBV30; abundance: -
CDR3nt: TGCGCCAGCAGTCGCCGGGGCTCAGAGCAGTACTTC; CDR3aa: CASSRRGSEQYF; d_gene: -; j_gene: TRBJ2-7; v_gene: TRBV23-1; abundance: -
CDR3nt: TGCGCCAGCAGCCAAGATATAGGGGACAGGGCCGATCAGCCCCAGCATTTT; CDR3aa: CASSQDIGDRADQPQHF; d_gene: TRBD1; j_gene: TRBJ1-5; v_gene: TRBV4-1; abundance: -
CDR3nt: TGTGCCAGCAGCGTAAAAGAAGCCAAAAACATTCAGTACTTC; CDR3aa: CASSVKEAKNIQYF; d_gene: -; j_gene: TRBJ2-4; v_gene: TRBV9; abundance: once
CDR3nt: TGTGCCAGCAGCGCCCGGGAGTCCACAGATACGCAGTATTTT; CDR3aa: CASSARESTDTQYF; d_gene: -; j_gene: TRBJ2-3; v_gene: TRBV9; abundance: once
CDR3nt: TGCGCCAGCAGCCAAGAAATTGTCAACACCGGGGAGCTGTTTTTT; CDR3aa: CASSQEIVNTGELFF; d_gene: -; j_gene: TRBJ2-2; v_gene: TRBV4-3; abundance: few
CDR3nt: TGTGCTAGTGGTTTACTCTCCGGGACTGGGCAGTACTTC; CDR3aa: CASGLLSGTGQYF; d_gene: -; j_gene: TRBJ2-7; v_gene: TRBV12-5; abundance: -
CDR3nt: TGTGCCAGCAGCTTGGACAGGGTGAAGCAGTACTTC; CDR3aa: CASSLDRVKQYF; d_gene: -; j_gene: TRBJ2-7; v_gene: TRBV5-6; abundance: -
CDR3nt: TGCAGCGTCGGCGCGACAGGGTTTAACACTGAAGCTTTCTTT; CDR3aa: CSVGATGFNTEAFF; d_gene: TRBD1; j_gene: TRBJ1-1; v_gene: TRBV29-1; abundance: -
CDR3nt: TGTGCCATCAGTGATAGGCAGAGTTCCTACGAGCAGTACTTC; CDR3aa: CAISDRQSSYEQYF; d_gene: -; j_gene: TRBJ2-7; v_gene: TRBV10-3; abundance: -
CDR3nt: TGTGCCAGCAGTGAAGCCGGGACAGGCCTCTACGAGCAGTACTTC; CDR3aa: CASSEAGTGLYEQYF; d_gene: TRBD1; j_gene: TRBJ2-7; v_gene: TRBV6-1; abundance: -
CDR3nt: TGTGCCTGGAGTGGAGGGACAAGGCATGGCTACACCTTC; CDR3aa: CAWSGGTRHGYTF; d_gene: -; j_gene: TRBJ1-2; v_gene: TRBV30; abundance: -
CDR3nt: TGCGCCAGCAGCCGGGGACTAGCGGTAAATGAGCAGTTCTTC; CDR3aa: CASSRGLAVNEQFF; d_gene: TRBD2; j_gene: TRBJ2-1; v_gene: TRBV4-3; abundance: -